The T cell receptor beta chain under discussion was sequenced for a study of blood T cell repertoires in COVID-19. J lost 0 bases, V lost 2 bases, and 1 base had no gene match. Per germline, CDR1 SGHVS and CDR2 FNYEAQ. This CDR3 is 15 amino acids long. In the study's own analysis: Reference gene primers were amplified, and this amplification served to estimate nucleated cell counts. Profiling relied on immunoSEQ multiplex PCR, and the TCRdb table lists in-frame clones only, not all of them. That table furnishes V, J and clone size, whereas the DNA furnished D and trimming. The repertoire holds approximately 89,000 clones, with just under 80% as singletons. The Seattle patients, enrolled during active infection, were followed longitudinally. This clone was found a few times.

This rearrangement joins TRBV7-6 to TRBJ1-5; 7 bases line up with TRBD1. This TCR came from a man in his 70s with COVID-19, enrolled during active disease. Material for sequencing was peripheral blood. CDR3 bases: TGTGCCAGCAGCTTAAACAGGGGTAGCAATCAGCCCCAGCATTTT. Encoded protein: CASSLNRGSNQPQHF.